The 14 T cell receptor beta chains below all came from one sample that was sequenced in a study of ipilimumab plus nivolumab after autologous stem cell transplantation. Using immunoSEQ multiplex PCR, the repertoire was profiled, and TCRdb retains in-frame clones only, with some absent. The top ten clones hold around 1% of a sample with some 40,000 clones, around 93% of them seen once. The material sequenced was PBMCs, taken in a trial of ipilimumab plus nivolumab as post-transplant consolidation. These receptors were taken from a male donor with multiple myeloma.

The CDR3 DNA is TGTGCCAGCAGTGGACATTTAGCTAACTATGGCTACACCTTC. Translated, it gives CASSGHLANYGYTF. The V and J genes are TRBV6-5 and TRBJ1-2; TRBD1 might be the D (5 bases). The CDR3 sequence is 14 residues long. CDR1 MNHEY and CDR2 SVGAGI come from the germline V gene. Trimming cost V 5 bases and J 0 bases, with 10 bases left between them.

The V call is TRBV27, the J call TRBJ2-1; 10 bases are shared with TRBD2. The J segment lost 6 bases and the V segment lost 5 bases, leaving 4 bases of the junction unmatched. The CDR3 length is 14 residues. Germline CDR1 is MNHEY and CDR2 is SMNVEV (reference sequence). CDR3 region: CASSITSGTNEQFF. CDR3 in DNA: TGTGCCAGCAGTATCACTAGCGGGACCAATGAGCAGTTCTTC.

The J gene is TRBJ2-2, the V gene TRBV29-1; D might be TRBD1 (6 bases). Germline CDR1 reads SQVTM; CDR2 reads ANQGSEA. Trimming cost V 5 bases and J 5 bases, with 15 bases left between them. This CDR3 contains 14 residues. CDR3 bases: TGCAGCGTTAGGAAAGGGGGAGAAACCGGGGAGCTGTTTTTT. Translation: CSVRKGGETGELFF.

The chain's CDR3 is CASGHGTSGTDTQYF. CDR3 in DNA: TGCGCCAGCGGTCACGGGACTAGCGGTACAGATACGCAGTATTTT. The J gene is TRBJ2-3, the V gene TRBV5-1, with TRBD2 matching 11 bases. J was trimmed by 3 bases and V by 7 bases; bases with no gene match: 7. The germline gives CDR1 SGHRS, CDR2 YFSETQ. This CDR3 comprises 15 residues.

Here the CDR3 reads CAISQPGPFPEAFF. For the CDR3, the DNA is TGTGCCATCAGCCAACCTGGGCCCTTCCCTGAAGCTTTCTTT. The chain employs TRBV10-3 and TRBJ1-1; no reliable D call. V was trimmed by 6 bases and J by 6 bases, leaving 17 bases between them. The length of the CDR3 is 14 residues. Germline CDR1 ENHRY, CDR2 SYGVKD.

The chain carries TRBV18 and TRBJ2-2, with D maybe TRBD2 (6 bases). V shed 5 bases and J shed 6 bases, with 19 bases lying between them. The length of the CDR3 is 16 residues. Germline CDR1 is KGHSH and CDR2 is LQKENI. CDR3 in DNA: TGTGCCAGCTCATCGTCCGGGAGTAGTTGGGCCGGGGAGCTGTTTTTT. Amino acids: CASSSSGSSWAGELFF.

The chain couples TRBV28 to TRBJ2-6, with 8 bases lining up with TRBD2. Germline values: CDR1 MDHEN, CDR2 SYDVKM. The CDR3 spans 18 residues. The junction had 8 bases not matched to a gene; V was cut back by 4 bases and J by 0 bases. The CDR3, as DNA: TGTGCCAGCAGTTCCTCGGGGGGGCTGTACTCTGGGGCCAACGTCCTGACTTTC. Translating gives CASSSSGGLYSGANVLTF.

This CDR3 is CASSRVGQGVYNEQFF. CDR3 in DNA: TGTGCCAGCAGCCGCGTGGGACAGGGGGTCTACAATGAGCAGTTCTTC. The chain uses TRBV7-9 and TRBJ2-1; TRBD1 agrees at 11 bases. The germline V gene has CDR1 SEHNR and CDR2 FQNEAQ (reference sequence). With 5 bases clipped from V and 3 bases from J, the junction kept 6 bases outside the gene matches. The CDR3 has 16 amino acids.

This clone was observed a few times. This sequence joins TRBV5-1 and TRBJ2-1; 7 bases map to TRBD1. CDR1 and CDR2 (germline): SGHRS, YFSETQ. Trimming removed 4 bases from V and 10 bases from J; junction bases left unmatched: 2. The CDR3 runs 11 residues. The CDR3 loop reads CASSGGQEQFF. The CDR3 nucleotides read TGCGCCAGCAGCGGGGGACAGGAGCAGTTCTTC.

The chain carries TRBV5-5 and TRBJ1-2, with TRBD1 matching 8 bases. The CDR3 is made up of 15 amino acids. Germline lookup yields CDR1 SGHKS and CDR2 YYEKEE (reference sequence). V shed 7 bases and J 2 bases; nucleotides not matched to a gene: 10. The CDR3 region is CASRGDGQGNYGYTF. The CDR3 nucleotides read TGTGCCAGCCGCGGCGACGGACAGGGAAACTATGGCTACACCTTC. Full variable domain (outside the CDR3, taken from reference TRBV5-5 and TRBJ1-2): DAGVTQSPTHLIKTRGQQVTLRCSPISGHKSVSWYQQVLGQGPQFIFQYYEKEERGRGNFPDRFSARQFPNYSSELNVNALLLGDSALYLCASRGDGQGNYGYTFGSGTRLTVV.

The gene calls are TRBV7-3 and TRBJ1-2, with D unresolved. The V gene's germline CDR1 is SGHTA and CDR2 FQGTGA. This CDR3 has 14 residues. The V end was cut by 5 bases, the J end by 0 bases, with 10 bases between. The DNA of the CDR3 is TGTGCCAGCAGCCCGTCTACAGCTAACTATGGCTACACCTTC. It encodes CASSPSTANYGYTF.

J is TRBJ2-3 and V is TRBV11-1, with a possible D match to TRBD2 (5 bases). Germline lookup yields CDR1 SGHAT and CDR2 FQDESV (reference sequence). This CDR3 has 15 residues. Trimming cost V 1 base and J 2 bases, with 10 bases left between them. The CDR3 is CASSLVLAATDTQYF. The CDR3 DNA reads TGTGCCAGCAGCTTAGTTCTAGCCGCCACAGATACGCAGTATTTT. Full variable domain (missing parts from reference TRBV11-1 and TRBJ2-3): EAEVAQSPRYKITEKSQAVAFWCDPISGHATLYWYRQILGQGPELLVQFQDESVVDDSQLPKDRFSAERLKGVDSTLKIQPAELGDSAMYLCASSLVLAATDTQYFGPGTRLTVL.

This rearrangement joins TRBV29-1 to TRBJ1-1; no definite D call. V was trimmed by 3 bases and J by 0 bases, leaving 8 bases between them. The germline CDR1 and CDR2 sequences are SQVTM and ANQGSEA. This CDR3 has 13 amino acids. The CDR3 loop is CSVDVLMNTEAFF. The CDR3 DNA reads as TGCAGCGTTGACGTACTCATGAACACTGAAGCTTTCTTT.

V usage is TRBV20-1 and J usage is TRBJ1-4; a possible D gene is TRBD1 (5 bases). CDR1 is DFQATT and CDR2 is SNEGSKA in the germline V gene (reference sequence). This CDR3 has 11 residues. Trimming left V 6 bases short and J 8 bases short, with 10 bases between. CDR3 nucleotide sequence: TGCAGTGCCTTCAGGGCGGAAAAACTGTTTTTT. Its protein product is CSAFRAEKLFF.